This TCR beta chain was found in a study of early T cells in non-severe SARS-CoV-2 infection. Study summary: Chains stayed unpaired after sequencing of bulk RNA from unsorted whole blood. Notes on the study in general: The matching step, a VDJdb search, favored anti-spike CD8 responses and missed private and CD4 specificities.

This CDR3 comprises 13 residues. From germline, CDR1 is SQVTM and CDR2 ANQGSEA. With 4 bases clipped from V and 3 bases from J, the junction kept 4 bases outside the gene matches. This clonotype was detected only a few times. Its specificity is unknown. Individual cDNA molecules received unique molecular identifiers. TCRdb independently ran MiXCR on the 5' RACE reads; one entry per CDR3 protein. Of more than 50,000 distinct CDR3 sequences in the sample, around 12% were seen once. What was sequenced was whole blood. The chain has TRBV29-1 and TRBJ2-3; TRBD1 matches 7 bases. The sequence was obtained from an adult who was a healthcare worker with PCR-confirmed SARS-CoV-2 infection or an uninfected control (not recorded which). CDR3 protein: CSVGQGSTDTQYF. For the CDR3, the DNA is TGCAGCGTTGGACAGGGTAGTACAGATACGCAGTATTTT.